The 27 T cell receptor beta chains below come from one sample, sequenced in a study of T cell responses to AZD1222 COVID-19 vaccine. Assay used: immunoSEQ multiplex PCR; TCRdb lists only in-frame clones, some missing. The data show approximately 160,000 clones, 85% to 95% seen once. Sample: peripheral blood, taken on day 0 of AZD1222 vaccination. Receptors were obtained from an adult in good health.

The chain has TRBV6-6 and TRBJ1-1, with a tentative D call TRBD1 (5 bases). This CDR3 contains 14 residues. The germline gives CDR1 MNHNY, CDR2 SVGAGI (reference sequence). Between the trimmed V and J ends, which lost 6 bases and 3 bases, there was a span of 14 bases. Written as DNA, the CDR3 is TGTGCCAGCAGAGCAGGGCAGATAGACACTGAAGCTTTCTTT. Its translation is CASRAGQIDTEAFF.

This clone was detected once. The genes are TRBV20-1 and TRBJ1-2; D not resolved. V lost 3 bases to trimming and J lost 0 bases, with 8 bases between them. The germline CDR1 and CDR2 sequences are DFQATT and SNEGSKA (reference sequence). The CDR3 is 13 amino acids. The CDR3 bases are TGCAGTGCTAGTGGGAGGGCTAACTATGGCTACACCTTC. Its translation is CSASGRANYGYTF.

The V gene is TRBV24-1, the J gene TRBJ2-3; 10 positions agree with TRBD2. The germline CDR1 and CDR2 sequences are KGHDR and SFDVKD. Trimming at V came to 3 bases and at J to 6 bases, leaving 8 bases not matched to a gene. The CDR3 extends over 16 amino acids. The CDR3 spells CATSDHKRGGLDTQYF. The CDR3 region has the DNA TGTGCCACCAGTGATCACAAGCGGGGGGGCTTGGATACGCAGTATTTT.

A word on this clone: Other DNA sequences in the same sample also yield this CDR3. The chain joins TRBV2 to TRBJ2-7; 10 bases fit TRBD1. The CDR3 contains 12 residues. In germline, CDR1 is SNHLY, CDR2 FYNNEI. The ends lost 8 bases at V and 3 bases at J; junction bases unmatched: 1. As DNA, the CDR3 is TGTGCCAGCCGGGACAGGGGCTACGAGCAGTACTTC. Protein: CASRDRGYEQYF. Full variable domain (rest looked up from reference TRBV2 and TRBJ2-7): EPEVTQTPSHQVTQMGQEVILRCVPISNHLYFYWYRQILGQKVEFLVSFYNNEISEKSEIFDDQFSVERPDGSNFTLKIRSTKLEDSAMYFCASRDRGYEQYFGPGTRLTVT.

The CDR3 spells CASSSRVPYNEQFF. As DNA, the CDR3 is TGTGCCAGCAGCTCCCGGGTCCCCTACAATGAGCAGTTCTTC. The rearrangement joins TRBV7-2 to TRBJ2-1; no clear D. Trimming shortened V by 4 bases and J by 2 bases, and 9 bases separated the two germline ends. This CDR3 has 14 residues. CDR1 is SGHTA, CDR2 FQGNSA, per germline.

V is TRBV7-9 and J is TRBJ1-1; no firm D call. Germline lookup yields CDR1 SEHNR and CDR2 FQNEAQ (reference sequence). CDR3 length equals 17 residues. Trimming shortened V by 1 base and J by 3 bases, and 18 bases separated the two germline ends. For the CDR3, the DNA is TGTGCCAGCAGCTTAGACAATAGGCCGCCAGGCGACACTGAAGCTTTCTTT. Translation gives CASSLDNRPPGDTEAFF.

The chain uses TRBV9 and TRBJ2-3; D call uncertain. In germline, CDR1 is SGDLS, CDR2 YYNGEE. With 6 bases removed from V and 1 base from J, the gap between germline ends came to 15 bases. This CDR3 spans 15 amino acids. CDR3 sequence (DNA): TGTGCCAGCACCCGAGAATTGCTTGGCACAGATACGCAGTATTTT. Translation: CASTRELLGTDTQYF.

This chain uses TRBV19 with TRBJ2-2; no reliable D call. CDR1 is LNHDA, CDR2 SQIVND, per germline (reference sequence). The CDR3 length is 16 residues. Trimming took 5 bases from V and 10 from J, leaving 23 bases between them. CDR3 nucleotides: TGTGCCAGTAGTTCAGCCAGATACGATACGAATCCGGAGCTGTTTTTT. This sequence encodes CASSSARYDTNPELFF.

J is TRBJ2-3 and V is TRBV21-1; the table names TRBD1, a call not compared with the DNA. TRBV21-1 is a recognized pseudogene. The CDR3 runs 13 residues. CDR3 amino acids: CASSIAVTDTQYF. CDR3 nucleotides: TGTGCCAGCAGCATTGCAGTCACAGATACGCAGTATTTT.

The J gene is TRBJ2-3, the V gene TRBV28; TRBD2 aligns across 7 bases. This CDR3 has 15 residues. Germline V gene sequence: CDR1 MDHEN, CDR2 SYDVKM. The trim removed 2 bases at V and 1 base at J, leaving 3 bases unmatched. The CDR3 DNA sequence: TGTGCCAGCAGTTTAGCCAGCGGGGGCACAGATACGCAGTATTTT. Amino acid sequence: CASSLASGGTDTQYF.

In DNA, the CDR3 is TGTGCCAGCCGATCTAACCCCACGGGAACCGGGGAGCTGTTTTTT. This translates into CASRSNPTGTGELFF. The chain combines TRBV6-5 with TRBJ2-2, with a weak D call TRBD2 (5 bases). Trimming left V 8 bases short and J 5 bases short, with 18 bases between. Per germline, CDR1 MNHEY and CDR2 SVGAGI. This CDR3 is 15 amino acids long.

J is TRBJ1-4 and V is TRBV11-2; TRBD1 matches at 7 bases. Germline V gene data show CDR1 as SGHAT and CDR2 as FQNNGV. Trimming cost V 3 bases and J 4 bases; bases outside gene matches: 8. This CDR3 has 16 residues. The CDR3 nucleotides are TGTGCCAGCAGCTTCCAAACAGGGGCCCTTAATGAAAAACTGTTTTTT. Encoded protein: CASSFQTGALNEKLFF.

This clone was seen a single time. The V gene is TRBV27, the J gene TRBJ1-5; D is undetermined. CDR1 and CDR2 (germline): MNHEY, SMNVEV (reference sequence). The CDR3 is 13 residues long. V lost 10 bases to trimming and J lost 0 bases, with 10 bases between them. The CDR3 coding sequence is TGTGCCACCACCTGGAATAGCAATCAGCCCCAGCATTTT. Its protein product is CATTWNSNQPQHF.

The chain joins TRBV14 to TRBJ2-7; D tentatively reads TRBD1 or TRBD2 (6 bases each). The CDR3 consists of 13 residues. Germline V CDR1 and CDR2: SGHDN, FVKESK. V was shortened by 2 bases and J by 7 bases, with 12 bases between the two germline ends. CDR3 DNA: TGTGCCAGCAGCCAAAACTTAGGGGGGGAGCAGTACTTC. This translates into CASSQNLGGEQYF.

The V and J genes are TRBV6-5 and TRBJ1-2; tentatively, D is TRBD1 (6 bases). V lost 11 bases and J lost 3, with 13 bases in between. Germline loops: CDR1 MNHEY, CDR2 SVGAGI. The CDR3 runs 12 residues. This CDR3 reads CAERTADYGYTF. The CDR3, as DNA: TGTGCCGAAAGGACAGCCGACTATGGCTACACCTTC.

To note about this clone: Within the sample, other DNA sequences also encode this same CDR3. J is TRBJ2-2 and V is TRBV12-3 or TRBV12-4; no firm D call. CDR3 length equals 13 residues. Between the trimmed V and J ends, which lost 2 bases and 5 bases, there was a span of 6 bases. This CDR3 reads CASSLRGTGELFF. Here the CDR3 DNA reads TGTGCCAGCAGTTTACGTGGTACCGGGGAGCTGTTTTTT.

The table lists this clone with a count of one. The chain uses TRBV29-1 and TRBJ2-1; D could derive from TRBD1 or TRBD2 (5 bases each). The CDR3 covers 13 residues. Per germline, CDR1 SQVTM and CDR2 ANQGSEA. Between the trimmed V and J ends, which lost 7 bases and 9 bases, there was a span of 19 bases. CDR3 DNA: TGCAGCGGGAAGCCTGGGGGAAGTTCTGAGCAGTTCTTC. This codes for CSGKPGGSSEQFF.

V and J are TRBV5-1 and TRBJ1-1, with TRBD1 matching 9 bases. Germline V gene lookup returns CDR1 SGHRS and CDR2 YFSETQ. The CDR3 contains 15 residues. Trimming removed 4 bases from V and 8 bases from J; junction bases left unmatched: 12. The CDR3, as DNA: TGCGCCAGCAGCCTACTTAGACAGGGGGTCGAAGAAGCTTTCTTT. It codes for CASSLLRQGVEEAFF.

The V gene is TRBV2, the J gene TRBJ2-2; 10 nucleotides agree with TRBD1. After removal of 3 bases from V and 2 bases from J, the junction contained 6 bases not matched to a gene. The length of the CDR3 is 17 residues. Germline lookup yields CDR1 SNHLY and CDR2 FYNNEI. CDR3 nucleotides: TGTGCCAGCAGTGACCCTGGGACAGGGGCCAACACCGGGGAGCTGTTTTTT. It yields the protein CASSDPGTGANTGELFF.

The genes are TRBV30 and TRBJ1-3; 9 bases match TRBD1. The CDR3 contains 18 residues. Germline CDR1 reads GTSNPN; CDR2 reads SVGIG (reference sequence). The V gene end was trimmed by 1 base and the J gene end by 0 bases; junction bases not matched to a gene: 10. The CDR3 DNA is TGTGCCTGGAGTGGGACAGGGGTTCCCTTTTACTCTGGAAACACCATATATTTT. Translation gives CAWSGTGVPFYSGNTIYF. Supplemented by reference TRBV30 and TRBJ1-3, the full variable domain reads SQTIHQWPATLVQPVGSPLSLECTVEGTSNPNLYWYRQAAGRGLQLLFYSVGIGQISSEVPQNLSASRPQDRQFILSSKKLLLSDSGFYLCAWSGTGVPFYSGNTIYFGEGSWLTVV.

The V and J genes are TRBV5-1 and TRBJ2-5, with 11 bases matching TRBD2. The CDR3 spans 12 residues. Germline values: CDR1 SGHRS, CDR2 YFSETQ. The J segment lost 5 bases and the V segment lost 7 bases, leaving 1 base of the junction unmatched. DNA for the CDR3: TGCGCCAGCGGGACTAGCGGCGAGACCCAGTACTTC. Translation gives CASGTSGETQYF.

This clone was counted a single time. This sequence joins TRBV12-3 or TRBV12-4 and TRBJ2-7; D is uncertain. The CDR3 is 12 residues long. Trimming cost V 7 bases and J 3 bases, with 10 bases left between them. For the CDR3, the DNA is TGTGCCAGCACTTCCGGAAGCTACGAGCAGTACTTC. Its translation: CASTSGSYEQYF.

The chain combines TRBV6-2 or TRBV6-3 with TRBJ1-5, with D unresolved. The germline gives CDR1 MNHEY, CDR2 SVGEGT. CDR3 length equals 16 residues. Trimming stripped 2 bases from V and 3 bases from J, with 14 bases between. CDR3 DNA sequence: TGTGCCAGCAGTTACCGGCGGGGTTTAACCAATCAGCCCCAGCATTTT. It codes for CASSYRRGLTNQPQHF.

The gene calls are TRBV28 and TRBJ1-1, with 10 positions matching TRBD1. CDR3 length equals 14 residues. From germline, CDR1 is MDHEN and CDR2 SYDVKM. The V gene end was trimmed by 6 bases and the J gene end by 3 bases; junction bases not matched to a gene: 4. The CDR3 spells CASRTGQGDTEAFF. DNA for the CDR3: TGTGCCAGCAGAACTGGACAGGGGGACACTGAAGCTTTCTTT. Drawing the rest from reference TRBV28 and TRBJ1-1, the complete variable domain is DVKVTQSSRYLVKRTGEKVFLECVQDMDHENMFWYRQDPGLGLRLIYFSYDVKMKEKGDIPEGYSVSREKKERFSLILESASTNQTSMYLCASRTGQGDTEAFFGQGTRLTVV.

The genes are TRBV7-9 and TRBJ1-1; 8 bases align to TRBD1. The CDR3 contains 12 residues. Germline-derived CDR1 and CDR2 are SEHNR and FQNEAQ (reference sequence). V dropped 6 bases and J dropped 7; count of bases not matched to a gene: 4. The CDR3 DNA reads as TGTGCCAGCAGTGGGGACAGGTATGAAGCTTTCTTT. Protein product: CASSGDRYEAFF. The entire variable domain, with the rest obtained from reference TRBV7-9 and TRBJ1-1, is as follows: DTGVSQNPRHKITKRGQNVTFRCDPISEHNRLYWYRQTLGQGPEFLTYFQNEAQLEKSRLLSDRFSAERPKGSFSTLEIQRTEQGDSAMYLCASSGDRYEAFFGQGTRLTVV.

The CDR3 is CASSLVGTGLGKLFF. For the CDR3, the DNA is TGTGCCAGCAGTTTAGTTGGGACAGGTTTGGGAAAACTGTTTTTT. V is TRBV27 and J is TRBJ1-4, with 8 bases lining up with TRBD1. CDR3 length: 15 amino acids. V gave up 2 bases and J gave up 10 bases; unmatched junction bases: 9. Per the germline V gene, CDR1 is MNHEY and CDR2 is SMNVEV (reference sequence).

This clone appeared a single time. The chain is built from TRBV5-1 and TRBJ2-7; 8 nucleotides match TRBD1. The CDR3 sequence is 14 residues long. V was pared by 4 bases and J by 5 bases, with 8 bases of the junction left unmatched. Germline V gene data show CDR1 as SGHRS and CDR2 as YFSETQ. In DNA, the CDR3 is TGCGCCAGCAGCCACGGGACAGGAAGTAACGAGCAGTACTTC. Encoded protein: CASSHGTGSNEQYF.